This T cell receptor (beta chain) was identified during a study of blood T cell repertoires in COVID-19. The CDR3 has 16 residues. The V gene end was trimmed by 3 bases and the J gene end by 7 bases; junction bases not matched to a gene: 8. The V gene's germline CDR1 is SGHTS and CDR2 YDEGEE. Generated by immunoSEQ multiplex PCR, the TCRdb table keeps only in-frame clones and is missing some. The data contain approximately 360,000 clones, less than 90% of them singletons. The sequenced material came from PBMCs or T cells enriched from blood (not recorded which). The receptor was isolated from a woman between 50 and 59 years old who had recovered from COVID-19. V usage is TRBV5-8 and J usage is TRBJ2-7; TRBD2 agrees at 15 bases. The CDR3 here is CASSSRRTSGRGEQYF. The CDR3 coding sequence is TGTGCCAGCAGCTCGCGGCGGACTAGCGGGAGGGGGGAGCAGTACTTC. Drawing the rest from reference TRBV5-8 and TRBJ2-7, the complete variable domain is EAGVTQSPTHLIKTRGQQATLRCSPISGHTSVYWYQQALGLGLQFLLWYDEGEERNRGNFPPRFSGRQFPNYSSELNVNALELEDSALYLCASSSRRTSGRGEQYFGPGTRLTVT.